This entry is about one T cell receptor beta chain. Its antigen is still unknown. These data are taken from a study of shared clonotypes between healthy human individuals. In the study overall: Donors consisted of two women and a few men between 18 and 49. Study-wide results and limits: Across subsets, estimated richness was generally greater for naive than for memory populations.

Germline V gene sequence: CDR1 MDHEN, CDR2 SYDVKM. The V segment lost 5 bases and the J segment 3 bases; nucleotides outside the gene matches: 4. CDR3 length: 14 amino acids. A 200 ng quantity of DNA, 32,000 or so T cell genomes, went into the sorted-subset replicate PCRs. Some clones are missing from TCRdb's copy, which holds only in-frame ones; the method was immunoSEQ multiplex PCR. The table shows around 2.5 million clones, with approximately 94% occurring only once. Sequencing used naive CD4+ T cells from PBMCs. The subset denotes: CD45RA+ positively selected. The TCR was taken from a man younger than 35 in good health. Some clones in this sample may be carry-over from other donors' samples. The rearrangement links TRBV28 to TRBJ2-7; TRBD2 matches at 10 bases. The CDR3 bases are TGTGCCAGCAGTCGGACTAGCGGACTCTACGAGCAGTACTTC. Amino acids: CASSRTSGLYEQYF.